The table lists the clone carrying this T cell receptor (beta chain) with many counts. The authors sorted CD4+ naive, central memory, regulatory and stem cell-like memory cells via CD45RO/CCR7/CD25/CD127/CD95/CD27. The ends were cut back, 7 bases at V and 0 bases at J, with 7 bases in the middle. This CDR3 has 13 residues. Germline values: CDR1 MDHEN, CDR2 SYDVKM. The data stem from a study of beta chain features in type 1 diabetes. The study reverse transcribed the entire isolated RNA, so it sequenced expressed TCRB transcripts. This table comes from immunoSEQ multiplex PCR, and its TCRdb copy is limited to in-frame clones, with some not included. The table lists some 200,000 clones, around 9.9% of them singletons.

V and J are TRBV28 and TRBJ1-5, with D uncertain. Sequences were obtained from central memory CD4+ T cells from blood. The sequence was collected from a young man in good health. CDR3 nucleotide sequence: TGTGCCAGCAATCGGGATAGCAATCAGCCCCAGCATTTT. It is translated as CASNRDSNQPQHF.